This T cell receptor (beta chain) is drawn from a study of cytomegalovirus exposure and HLA in healthy donors. General study results and limits: A missense DCLRE1C variant was associated with V- and J-gene trimming of TCR beta chains in a later analysis, and an independent cohort replicated the association. For most subjects, TCR beta sequences were reported to predict HLA-A and HLA-B alleles with accuracy.

Germline values: CDR1 SGDLS, CDR2 YYNGEE. The CDR3 runs to 16 residues. Trimming removed 2 bases from V and 2 bases from J; junction bases left unmatched: 6. This clone occurred a few times. Its antigen is not known. The PCR employed 60 Vbeta primers together with 13 Jbeta primers. The authors' processing: Approximately 11 million of the 80 million or so unique TCR beta chains counted in a later analysis were shared. Clones were sequenced by immunoSEQ multiplex PCR, and TCRdb holds only the in-frame ones, with some missing. Clone size and the V and J calls come from that table; the DNA yielded D and trimming. Of some 110,000 clones listed, around 68% are singletons.

This TCR was recovered from a woman aged 45-59 years in good health and CMV-seropositive. This chain uses TRBV9 with TRBJ2-1; 8 nucleotides agree with TRBD2. Sequenced material: PBMCs. The CDR3 DNA follows: TGTGCCAGCAGCGTCGAGAGCGGGAGTGCCTACAATGAGCAGTTCTTC. Translated: CASSVESGSAYNEQFF.